The rows below give T cell receptor beta chains drawn from one sample of a study of cytomegalovirus exposure and HLA in healthy donors. The assay was immunoSEQ multiplex PCR, and TCRdb's table has in-frame clones only and misses some. This sample's table reports about 65,000 clones. Sequencing was performed on PBMCs. Every receptor here comes from a boy between 10 and 17 years old in good health and CMV-seronegative. Both conserved end residues are part of each CDR3. The order of the fields is V gene, D gene, J gene, clone size, CDR3 DNA, CDR3 protein. The D gene is left open where the match is weak. A row's size may be missing; if present it is once, few, many or a size class.

>TRBV11-3|TRBD2|TRBJ2-3|NA
TGTGCCAGCAGCCCGGGGCTAGCGGGAGGAGGTACGCAGTATTTT
CASSPGLAGGGTQYF
>TRBV11-3|TRBD2|TRBJ2-1|NA
TGTGCCAGCAGCTTAGCAACTAGCGGGGGCTCCTACAATGAGCAGTTCTTC
CASSLATSGGSYNEQFF
>TRBV7-9|NA|TRBJ1-2|NA
TGTGCCAGCGGAGCAGGGTTTTGGATAACCTATGGCTACACCTTC
CASGAGFWITYGYTF
>TRBV5-1|TRBD1|TRBJ2-7|NA
TGCGCCAGCAGTATGGGACAGGGGGAGGCCTACGAGCAGTACTTC
CASSMGQGEAYEQYF
>TRBV19|TRBD1|TRBJ1-5|NA
TGTGCCAGTAGTATGGACAGGGGCTATAGCAATCAGCCCCAGCATTTT
CASSMDRGYSNQPQHF
>TRBV6-5|NA|TRBJ2-7|NA
TGTGCCAGCAGTTACTCCTCGACAGGCGCTGGGGAGCAGTACTTC
CASSYSSTGAGEQYF
>TRBV4-3|NA|TRBJ2-7|NA
TGCGCCAGCAGCCAAGATGGGAGGCCGACAGGGACCTACGAGCAGTACTTC
CASSQDGRPTGTYEQYF
>TRBV15|NA|TRBJ2-5|NA
TGTGCCACCAGCAGGGGGACAACCGGCGGGGAGACCCAGTACTTC
CATSRGTTGGETQYF
>TRBV10-3|TRBD1|TRBJ2-7|medium-sized
TGTGCCATCAGTGCCGGACAGGGGGCTTACGAGCAGTACTTC
CAISAGQGAYEQYF
>TRBV19|NA|TRBJ1-1|NA
TGTGCCAGTAGTACCTTCAGTATGAACACTGAAGCTTTCTTT
CASSTFSMNTEAFF
>TRBV4-3|NA|TRBJ2-1|NA
TGCGCCAGCAGCCAAGATTACGGGACAAACTCCTACAATGAGCAGTTCTTC
CASSQDYGTNSYNEQFF
>TRBV25-1|TRBD2|TRBJ2-7|NA
TGTGCCAGCAGTGAATGGGGGACTACGACGACCTACGAGCAGTACTTC
CASSEWGTTTTYEQYF
>TRBV4-1|TRBD2|TRBJ2-7|NA
TGCGCCAGCAGCCAAAGGCATCTAGCGGGCAGCGCCTACGAGCAGTACTTC
CASSQRHLAGSAYEQYF
>TRBV7-2|TRBD2|TRBJ2-2|NA
TGTGCCAGCTACCTACTAGCGGGAGGCCCCCTGAACACCGGGGAGCTGTTTTTT
CASYLLAGGPLNTGELFF
>TRBV7-9|TRBD2|TRBJ2-3|NA
TGTGCCGTTTTGGGGGGGACAGATACGCAGTATTTT
CAVLGGTDTQYF
>TRBV9|TRBD2|TRBJ2-1|NA
TGTGCCAGCAGCGTAGAAGTAGCGGGACGGAATGAGCAGTTCTTC
CASSVEVAGRNEQFF
>TRBV30|TRBD1|TRBJ2-1|NA
TGTGCCTGGAGTCCAGGGGGACAGCAGTTCTTC
CAWSPGGQQFF
>TRBV6-6|NA|TRBJ1-6|NA
TGTGCCAGCAGTTACGGGCGGGAGCGGGGATCACCCCTCCACTTT
CASSYGRERGSPLHF
>TRBV5-1|NA|TRBJ2-3|NA
TGCGCCAGCAGCATAAAAAGGGGCCAGAGCACAGATACGCAGTATTTT
CASSIKRGQSTDTQYF
>TRBV2|NA|TRBJ1-3|NA
TGTGCCAGCAGTGAGCCCAGGCAGACGGCCGGAAACACCATATATTTT
CASSEPRQTAGNTIYF
>TRBV7-8|TRBD1|TRBJ1-5|NA
TGTGCCAGCAGCTTAGATCCGGGACAGCCGAATCAGCCCCAGCATTTT
CASSLDPGQPNQPQHF
>TRBV7-8|NA|TRBJ1-2|NA
TGTGCCAGCAGCACTTCTCGGGACACCTATGGCTACACCTTC
CASSTSRDTYGYTF